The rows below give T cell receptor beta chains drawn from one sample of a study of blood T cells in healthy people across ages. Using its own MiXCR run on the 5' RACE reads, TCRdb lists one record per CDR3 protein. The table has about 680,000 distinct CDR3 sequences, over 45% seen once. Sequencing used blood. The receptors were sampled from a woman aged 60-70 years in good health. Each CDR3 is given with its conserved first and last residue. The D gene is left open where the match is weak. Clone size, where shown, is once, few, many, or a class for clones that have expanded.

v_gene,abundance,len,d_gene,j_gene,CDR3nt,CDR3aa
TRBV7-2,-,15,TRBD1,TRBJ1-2,TGTGCCAGCAGCTGCGGTGACAGGGATGTCTATGGCTACACCTTC,CASSCGDRDVYGYTF
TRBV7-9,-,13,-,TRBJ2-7,TGTGCCAGCAGCCCTAGTATAGCCTACGAGCAGTACTTC,CASSPSIAYEQYF
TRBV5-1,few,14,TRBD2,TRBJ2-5,TGCGCCAGCAGTAGCGGGAGTGGTAAGGAGACCCAGTACTTC,CASSSGSGKETQYF
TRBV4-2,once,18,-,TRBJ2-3,TGTGCCAGCAGCCAGGGCAGGTTGGGTGCGGGTAGCACAGATACGCAGTATTTT,CASSQGRLGAGSTDTQYF
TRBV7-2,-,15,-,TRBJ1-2,TGTGCCAGCAGCTTACAGGGTGGAGGGGGTCTTGGCTACACCTTC,CASSLQGGGGLGYTF
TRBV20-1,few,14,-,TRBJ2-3,TGCAGTGCTAGGCCGGGTATTAGCACAGATACGCAGTATTTT,CSARPGISTDTQYF
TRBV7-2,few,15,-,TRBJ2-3,TGTGCCAGCAGCTTAGGGGGGCAGGTTGGAGATACGCAGTATTTT,CASSLGGQVGDTQYF
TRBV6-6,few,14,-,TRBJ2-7,TGTGCCACTAAGACCGGGACCAAAGTTTACGAGCAGTACTTC,CATKTGTKVYEQYF
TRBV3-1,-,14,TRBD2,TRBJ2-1,TGTGCCAGCAGCGGACTAGACCGCTACAATGAGCAGTTCTTC,CASSGLDRYNEQFF
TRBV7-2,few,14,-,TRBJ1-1,TGTGCCAGCAGCTTTCCGGGACAGAACACTGAAGCTTTCTTT,CASSFPGQNTEAFF
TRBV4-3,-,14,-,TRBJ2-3,TGCGCCAGCAGCCAGGGGGGAGAAGGAGATACGCAGTATTTT,CASSQGGEGDTQYF
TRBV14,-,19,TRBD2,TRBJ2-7,TGTGCCAGCAGCCAACGGTGGGCTAGCGGGAGGCGACCCTCCTACGAGCAGTACTTC,CASSQRWASGRRPSYEQYF
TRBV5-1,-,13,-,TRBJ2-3,TGCGCCAGCAGCGGGGACCAAACAGATACGCAGTATTTT,CASSGDQTDTQYF
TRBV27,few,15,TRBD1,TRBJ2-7,TGTGCCAGCAGTCCCACGGGACAGCAGAACTACGAGCAGTACTTC,CASSPTGQQNYEQYF
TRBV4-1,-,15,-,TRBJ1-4,TGCGCCAGCAGCCCGCCCTGGGACGGCAGTGAAAAACTGTTTTTT,CASSPPWDGSEKLFF
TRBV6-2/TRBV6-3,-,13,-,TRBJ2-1,TGTGCCAGCAGGGAGGACTACGGCAATGAGCAGTTCTTC,CASREDYGNEQFF
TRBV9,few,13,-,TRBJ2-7,TGTGCCAGCAGCCCCGACCCGATCAGCGAGCAGTACTTC,CASSPDPISEQYF
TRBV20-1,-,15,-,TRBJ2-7,TGCAGTGCCGCCCCCCGGGACGTGAGCTCCTACGAGCAGTACTTC,CSAAPRDVSSYEQYF
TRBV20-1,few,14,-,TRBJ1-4,TGCAGTGCTAGAGACGCTATTACGGGCGAAAAACTGTTTTTT,CSARDAITGEKLFF
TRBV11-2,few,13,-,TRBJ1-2,TGTGCCAGCAGCTTTCGTCAGAACTATGGCTACACCTTC,CASSFRQNYGYTF
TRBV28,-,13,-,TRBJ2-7,TGTGCCAGCAGTCCCGGCAGGGGACAAATGCAGTACTTC,CASSPGRGQMQYF
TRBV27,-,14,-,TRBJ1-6,TGTGCCAGCAGTTCGATCTCCTATAATTCACCCCTCCACTTT,CASSSISYNSPLHF
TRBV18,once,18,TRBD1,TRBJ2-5,TGTGCCAGCTCACCACAGGAGGTGGGACAGGGGTTCCAAGAGACCCAGTACTTC,CASSPQEVGQGFQETQYF
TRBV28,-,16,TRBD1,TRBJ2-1,TGTGCCAGCAGTCAACAGGGGGCCCCCTCCTACAATGAGCAGTTCTTC,CASSQQGAPSYNEQFF